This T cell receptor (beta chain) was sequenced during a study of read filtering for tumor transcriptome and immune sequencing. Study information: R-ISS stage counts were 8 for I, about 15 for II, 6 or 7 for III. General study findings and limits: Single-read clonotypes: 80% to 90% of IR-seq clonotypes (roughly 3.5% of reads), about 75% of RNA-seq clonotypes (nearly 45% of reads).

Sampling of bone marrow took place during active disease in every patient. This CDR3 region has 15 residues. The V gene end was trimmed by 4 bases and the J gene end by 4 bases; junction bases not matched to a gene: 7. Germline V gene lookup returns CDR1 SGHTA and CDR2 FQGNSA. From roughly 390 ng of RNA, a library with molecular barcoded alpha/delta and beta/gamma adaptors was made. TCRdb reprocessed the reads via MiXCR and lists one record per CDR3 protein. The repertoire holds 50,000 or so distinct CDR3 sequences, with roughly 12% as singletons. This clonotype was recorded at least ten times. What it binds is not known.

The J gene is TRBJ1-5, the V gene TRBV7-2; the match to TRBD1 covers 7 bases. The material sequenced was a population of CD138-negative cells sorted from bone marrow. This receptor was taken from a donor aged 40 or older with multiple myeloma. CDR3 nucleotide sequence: TGTGCCAGCAGCTCACAAGGGGACAGAAATCAGCCCCAGCATTTT. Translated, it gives CASSSQGDRNQPQHF.